This T cell receptor beta chain was obtained from a study of technical replicates of blood from several donors. CDR1 and CDR2 from the germline V gene are LNHDA and SQIVND (reference sequence). The length of the CDR3 is 14 residues. The trim removed 6 bases at V and 3 bases at J, leaving 4 bases unmatched. The method was immunoSEQ multiplex PCR; TCRdb's version includes in-frame clones alone and lacks a portion of them. The data contain nearly 95,000 clones, about 96% of them singletons. This TCR derives from a human donor in good health. Sequencing input: T cells isolated from PBMCs. The chain links TRBV19 to TRBJ2-7; 11 bases line up with TRBD1. The CDR3: CASSVGQGGYEQYF. DNA for the CDR3: TGTGCCAGTAGCGTGGGACAGGGGGGCTACGAGCAGTACTTC.